The clone carrying this T cell receptor beta chain was seen a single time. Its antigen remains unidentified. Other DNA sequences from this sample encode an identical CDR3 as well. This record comes from a study of cytomegalovirus exposure and HLA in healthy donors. Findings and caveats of the study: It is likely that the observed cluster of highly shared sequence variants was a sequencing artifact. When presence/absence was analysed, sequencing depth was taken to be roughly uniform across donors. Association of 15,000 to 20,000 TCR beta sequences with HLA alleles was found at 0.05 false discovery rate in a later analysis.

With 60 Vbeta and 13 Jbeta primers, the PCR was carried out. Some clones are missing from TCRdb's copy, which holds only in-frame ones; the method was immunoSEQ multiplex PCR. Of 190,000 or so clones listed, approximately 78% are singletons. Germline values: CDR1 SGHRS, CDR2 YFSETQ. V dropped 5 bases and J dropped 2; count of bases not matched to a gene: 4. The CDR3 is 15 residues long. The sequencing sample was made of PBMCs. The chain uses TRBV5-1 and TRBJ2-1, with 10 bases identical to TRBD2. This clonotype was sampled from a woman between 45 and 60 years old in good health and CMV-seropositive. The CDR3 DNA reads as TGCGCCAGCAGTTTAGCGGGGGGTACCTACAATGAGCAGTTCTTC. This sequence encodes CASSLAGGTYNEQFF.